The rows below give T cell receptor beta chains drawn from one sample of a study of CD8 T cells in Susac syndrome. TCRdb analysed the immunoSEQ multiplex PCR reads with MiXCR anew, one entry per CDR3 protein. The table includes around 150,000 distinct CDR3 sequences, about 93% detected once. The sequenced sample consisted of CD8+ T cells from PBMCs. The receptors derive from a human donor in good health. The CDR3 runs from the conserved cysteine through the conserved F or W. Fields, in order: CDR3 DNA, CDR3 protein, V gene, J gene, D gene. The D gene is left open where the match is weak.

TGTGCCAGCAGCTTAGGGACTAGCGGTTACTACGAGCAGTACTTC	CASSLGTSGYYEQYF	TRBV7-2	TRBJ2-7	TRBD2
TGTGCCAGCAGTCGTATGGGGCAGGATGAGCAGTTCTTC	CASSRMGQDEQFF	TRBV9	TRBJ2-1	NA
TGCAGTGCATACAGGGAAGACACTGAAGCTTTCTTT	CSAYREDTEAFF	TRBV20-1	TRBJ1-1	NA
TGCAGCGTTGAAAGGCCTAGTAAAGGCACCGGGGAGCTGTTTTTT	CSVERPSKGTGELFF	TRBV29-1	TRBJ2-2	NA
TGTGCCAGCAGTTTAGTAGGCAGCTCCTACGAGCAGTACTTC	CASSLVGSSYEQYF	TRBV12-3/TRBV12-4	TRBJ2-7	NA
TGTGCCTGGAGTGTAAGGGCAGATACGCAGTATTTT	CAWSVRADTQYF	TRBV30	TRBJ2-3	NA
TGTGCCAGCAGCTTAGTGCAGGGGATCAACGAGCAGTACTTC	CASSLVQGINEQYF	TRBV7-9	TRBJ2-7	NA
TGTGCCAGCAGCTCAGCTTACTCGGCGTGGAAAGACATTCAGTACTTC	CASSSAYSAWKDIQYF	TRBV7-9	TRBJ2-4	NA
TGTGCCACCAGCAGAGAACGGGGGGCCCCTGGAAACACCATATATTTT	CATSRERGAPGNTIYF	TRBV15	TRBJ1-3	NA
TGCGCCAGCAGCCAAGAAGGGGTACCGCCCGGGGAGACCCAGTACTTC	CASSQEGVPPGETQYF	TRBV4-3	TRBJ2-5	NA
TGCAGCGTTGGGGGGGGAGGGAGCTCCTACGAGCAGTACTTC	CSVGGGGSSYEQYF	TRBV29-1	TRBJ2-7	TRBD2
TGTGCCAGCAGCCAAGTTGCGAGCACTACTGAAGCTTTCTTT	CASSQVASTTEAFF	TRBV4-2	TRBJ1-1	NA
TGTGCCACGGGGCAGGCGTTGAACACTGAAGCTTTCTTT	CATGQALNTEAFF	TRBV27	TRBJ1-1	NA
TGTGCCAGCAGCACCTCTAGCACAGATACGCAGTATTTT	CASSTSSTDTQYF	TRBV9	TRBJ2-3	NA
TGTGCCACCAGCCTGGGTAAGGGGGGGGGCTACGAGCAGTACTTC	CATSLGKGGGYEQYF	TRBV15	TRBJ2-7	NA